These 8 T cell receptor beta chains came from one sample sequenced in a study of control samples from healthy donors and cancer patients. Using immunoSEQ multiplex PCR, the repertoire was profiled, and TCRdb retains in-frame clones only, with some absent. This sample has 400,000 to 500,000 clones, with approximately 90% found just once. Sequencing was carried out using PBMCs. These receptors all come from a man aged 35-49 years with head and neck cancer.

This chain connects TRBV5-1 to TRBJ1-6, with 10 bases that match TRBD1. Germline V gene sequence: CDR1 SGHRS, CDR2 YFSETQ. Unmatched junction bases numbered 5, after V lost 1 base and J lost 7 bases. The CDR3 has 16 residues. CDR3 DNA: TGCGCCAGCAGCTTGACGCCGGACAGGGGGAATTCACCCCTCCACTTT. The encoded protein is CASSLTPDRGNSPLHF.

The chain has TRBV24-1 and TRBJ2-3, with D perhaps matching TRBD2 (5 bases). V lost 3 bases and J lost 2, with 14 bases in between. This CDR3 spans 16 amino acids. Germline values: CDR1 KGHDR, CDR2 SFDVKD. The CDR3 is CATSDAGHTNTDTQYF. The DNA of the CDR3 is TGTGCCACCAGTGATGCGGGTCATACAAACACAGATACGCAGTATTTT.

In DNA form, the CDR3 reads TGTGCCAGTAGCGAACAGGGCCGGGGGACCCAGTACTTC. Encoded protein: CASSEQGRGTQYF. The chain combines TRBV19 with TRBJ2-5; tentative D call: TRBD1 (6 bases). The CDR3 runs 13 residues. Germline-derived CDR1 and CDR2 are LNHDA and SQIVND (reference sequence). The V and J ends lost 6 bases and 7 bases respectively, with 15 bases between them.

CDR3 region: CASSLEGTSGPQYF. The CDR3 DNA is TGTGCCAGCAGCTTAGAGGGGACTAGCGGGCCGCAGTACTTC. The chain is built from TRBV11-3 and TRBJ2-5, with TRBD2 matching 12 bases. CDR1 is SGHNT and CDR2 is YENEEA in the germline V gene. With V trimmed by 0 bases and J by 11 bases, 4 bases remained unmatched. The CDR3 totals 14 residues.

The rearrangement links TRBV2 to TRBJ1-3; D remains ambiguous. The CDR3 runs 17 residues. Trimming took off 7 bases at V and 0 bases at J, with 19 bases between the two ends. CDR1 is SNHLY, CDR2 FYNNEI, per germline. The CDR3 DNA sequence: TGTGCCAGCAAATTAGTCGGAGCCGGGCGCTCTGGAAACACCATATATTTT. It yields the protein CASKLVGAGRSGNTIYF.

This sequence joins TRBV27 and TRBJ2-1; no firm D call. The ends were cut back, 2 bases at V and 8 bases at J, with 16 bases in the middle. This CDR3 has 15 amino acids. Per the germline V gene, CDR1 is MNHEY and CDR2 is SMNVEV (reference sequence). CDR3 in amino acids: CASSLMDADADEQFF. In DNA, the CDR3 is TGTGCCAGCAGTTTAATGGATGCCGACGCCGATGAGCAGTTCTTC.

The chain uses TRBV7-9 and TRBJ1-1; TRBD1 agrees at 7 bases. CDR1 is SEHNR, CDR2 FQNEAQ, per germline (reference sequence). The CDR3 is 17 residues long. V trimming: 5 bases; J trimming: 1 base; junction bases outside the gene matches: 13. The CDR3 DNA reads as TGTGCCAGCAGCCTAACGGGGGGCGGGACAGAGAACACTGAAGCTTTCTTT. Residues: CASSLTGGGTENTEAFF. The whole variable domain, filled in from reference TRBV7-9 and TRBJ1-1, reads DTGVSQNPRHKITKRGQNVTFRCDPISEHNRLYWYRQTLGQGPEFLTYFQNEAQLEKSRLLSDRFSAERPKGSFSTLEIQRTEQGDSAMYLCASSLTGGGTENTEAFFGQGTRLTVV.

This clone was observed a handful of times. The CDR3 here is CASSLGTGTPEQYF. As DNA, the CDR3 is TGTGCCAGCAGTTTAGGGACAGGGACGCCCGAGCAGTACTTC. V and J are TRBV27 and TRBJ2-7; 9 positions match TRBD1. Germline V gene data show CDR1 as MNHEY and CDR2 as SMNVEV (reference sequence). The CDR3 contains 14 residues. The V segment lost 2 bases and the J segment 6 bases; nucleotides outside the gene matches: 5.